These 11 T cell receptor beta chains originate from one sample sequenced in a study of T cell repertoires in cytomegalovirus infection. What these receptors recognize is not known. MiXCR, run by TCRdb on the reads, gives a single entry per CDR3 protein. The sample has fewer than 900,000 distinct CDR3 sequences, 25% to 35% seen once. The material sequenced was cultured CD8+ T cells from PBMCs, taken from culture after CMV antigen stimulation. The receptors come from a human donor in good health (CMV status not recorded). Some clones in this sample may be carry-over from other donors' samples.

CDR3 sequence reads: CASSPQERGYNEQFF. Written as DNA, the CDR3 is TGTGCCAGCAGCCCCCAGGAGCGGGGGTACAATGAGCAGTTCTTC. The chain couples TRBV7-3 to TRBJ2-1; TRBD2 aligns across 8 bases. This CDR3 comprises 15 residues. CDR1 and CDR2 from the germline V gene are SGHTA and FQGTGA. V was clipped by 5 bases and J by 4 bases; unmatched bases: 7.

This clonotype showed up just a few times. The chain is built from TRBV6-2 or TRBV6-3 and TRBJ2-7, with TRBD2 matching over 8 bases. The germline V gene has CDR1 MNHEY and CDR2 SVGEGT. This CDR3 spans 16 amino acids. J lost 2 bases, V lost 3 bases, and 9 bases had no gene match. The chain's CDR3 is CASSYRRSGGTYEQYF. The CDR3 DNA reads TGTGCCAGCAGTTATCGGAGGAGCGGGGGAACCTACGAGCAGTACTTC.

The chain combines TRBV19 with TRBJ2-1, with D possibly being TRBD1 or TRBD2 (8 bases each). V lost 5 bases to trimming and J lost 2 bases, with 25 bases between them. The germline V gene encodes CDR1 LNHDA and CDR2 SQIVND (reference sequence). CDR3 length equals 19 residues. The CDR3 protein is CASSPQGAHGGGPYNEQFF. CDR3 nucleotides: TGTGCCAGTAGTCCCCAGGGGGCGCATGGCGGGGGGCCCTACAATGAGCAGTTCTTC.

This clonotype has only a few counts. This chain connects TRBV15 to TRBJ2-7, with a weak D call TRBD1 (6 bases). The CDR3 consists of 15 residues. Per the germline V gene, CDR1 is LNHNV and CDR2 is YYDKDF (reference sequence). The V gene lost 1 base and the J gene lost 4 bases, with 14 bases spanning the gap. The CDR3 protein is CATSRVRQGMYEQYF. CDR3 nucleotides: TGTGCCACCAGCAGAGTTCGGCAGGGGATGTACGAGCAGTACTTC.

There are a few counts of this clonotype. The chain is built from TRBV12-3 or TRBV12-4 and TRBJ1-5, with D maybe TRBD1 (6 bases). CDR3 length: 14 residues. V shed 5 bases and J shed 4 bases, with 12 bases lying between them. The CDR3 spells CASSPSTGNQPQHF. For the CDR3, the DNA is TGTGCCAGCAGTCCGAGTACAGGGAATCAGCCCCAGCATTTT.

This clonotype was observed once. The chain links TRBV7-9 to TRBJ2-1, with TRBD2 identical over 13 bases. CDR3 length: 18 residues. Germline V gene lookup returns CDR1 SEHNR and CDR2 FQNEAQ (reference sequence). V lost 4 bases, J lost 4 bases, and 10 bases stayed unmatched. CDR3 amino acids: CASSSGTSGAPRYNEQFF. The CDR3 DNA is TGTGCCAGCAGCTCGGGGACTAGCGGGGCCCCACGATACAATGAGCAGTTCTTC.

V gene TRBV5-5 combines with J gene TRBJ2-5; 9 bases line up with TRBD1. The CDR3 length is 15 residues. The J segment lost 5 bases and the V segment lost 4 bases, leaving 9 bases of the junction unmatched. Germline CDR1 is SGHKS and CDR2 is YYEKEE (reference sequence). Here the CDR3 DNA reads TGTGCCAGCAGCCTCGGGACAGGGTACGTGGAGACCCAGTACTTC. Its protein is CASSLGTGYVETQYF.

The chain is built from TRBV6-2 or TRBV6-3 and TRBJ2-7, with 14 bases identical to TRBD2. This CDR3 has 17 amino acids. With 5 bases clipped from V and 3 bases from J, the junction kept 9 bases outside the gene matches. Germline CDR1 is MNHEY and CDR2 is SVGEGT. CDR3 sequence: CASSTGTSGGFGYEQYV. The CDR3 bases are TGTGCCAGCAGTACCGGGACTAGCGGGGGCTTCGGCTACGAGCAGTACGTC.

This clonotype was found many times. The chain links TRBV12-3 or TRBV12-4 to TRBJ1-1, with no clear D. Trimming cost V 5 bases and J 6 bases, with 7 bases left between them. The CDR3 sequence is 11 residues long. CDR3 region: CASSLSAEAFF. CDR3 sequence (DNA): TGTGCCAGCAGTCTAAGCGCTGAAGCTTTCTTT.

This clonotype was observed a single time. This chain connects TRBV20-1 to TRBJ2-5, with D possibly matching TRBD1 (6 bases). The CDR3 contains 16 residues. V was trimmed by 3 bases and J by 5 bases, leaving 22 bases between them. The germline gives CDR1 DFQATT, CDR2 SNEGSKA (reference sequence). For the CDR3, the DNA is TGCAGTGCTAGTCTAAGGTTGTGGGGGCCTACGGAGACCCAGTACTTC. It is translated as CSASLRLWGPTETQYF.

Note on this clonotype: With a much larger clone just one base away, this may be a read error. In nucleotides, the CDR3 is TGTGCCAGCAGCTGGGCAGGGCCGAACACTGAAGCTTTCTTT. It codes for CASSWAGPNTEAFF. The rearrangement links TRBV7-2 to TRBJ1-1, with a tentative D call TRBD1 (5 bases). CDR1 and CDR2 (germline): SGHTA, FQGNSA. CDR3 size: 14 residues. The V and J ends lost 4 bases and 1 base respectively, with 10 bases between them.